Shown below are 12 T cell receptor beta chains from a single sample sequenced in a study of post-analysis software for immune sequencing data. These receptors have no known antigen. cDNA libraries for TCR beta contained unique molecular identifiers. TCRdb ran MiXCR on the PCR reads and lists one entry per CDR3 protein. The sample has roughly 800,000 distinct CDR3 sequences, roughly half seen once. Whole-study results and caveats: Higher frequency in patients than in controls was seen for about five TRBV segments, with TRBV5-6, TRBV5-1 and TRBV20-1 among them.

Sequenced: blood. The receptors shown here come from a girl between 5 and 17 years old with multiple sclerosis.

The J gene is TRBJ2-1, the V gene TRBV29-1; 8 bases match TRBD2. Gene TRBJ2-7 matches the end of the DNA better, so the J call may be wrong. Germline V gene sequence: CDR1 SQVTM, CDR2 ANQGSEA. The CDR3 extends over 15 amino acids. CDR3 region: CSVDSGGRGYNEQYF. For the CDR3, the DNA is TGCAGCGTTGACAGCGGGGGCCGGGGTTACAATGAGCAGTACTTC.

The gene calls are TRBV29-1 and TRBJ2-4, with D tentatively TRBD2 (7 bases). The DNA end lines up better with TRBJ2-7; the J call may be wrong. CDR3 length: 13 residues. Germline CDR1 reads SQVTM; CDR2 reads ANQGSEA. The CDR3 reads CSVPGAGAVEQYF. The CDR3 DNA reads TGCAGCGTCCCCGGGGCGGGGGCGGTCGAGCAGTACTTC.

V usage is TRBV20-1 and J usage is TRBJ2-1; perhaps TRBD1 as D (6 bases). V lost 3 bases and J 5 bases, leaving 14 bases between the germline ends. Germline V lookup: CDR1 DFQATT, CDR2 SNEGSKA (reference sequence). This CDR3 contains 14 residues. CDR3 loop: CSASGQGSHNEQFF. The DNA for the CDR3 is TGCAGTGCTAGTGGGCAGGGGTCACACAATGAGCAGTTCTTC.

CDR3 nucleotide sequence: TGTGCCAGCAGCCAACTCGGAGCAAGTTCACCCCTCCACTTT. Amino acids: CASSQLGASSPLHF. The V and J genes are TRBV3-1 and TRBJ1-6; D is undetermined. This CDR3 spans 14 amino acids. Trimming pared 2 bases from V and 9 bases from J, leaving 11 bases between. Looked up from germline, CDR1 is LGHDT and CDR2 is YNNKEL (reference sequence).

A few counts support this clonotype. The rearrangement joins TRBV20-1 to TRBJ2-5; D is unresolved. Germline V gene sequence: CDR1 DFQATT, CDR2 SNEGSKA (reference sequence). The V and J ends lost 3 bases and 5 bases respectively, with 10 bases between them. This CDR3 is 12 amino acids long. The CDR3 sequence: CSARMWPETQYF. The DNA for the CDR3 is TGCAGTGCTAGGATGTGGCCGGAGACCCAGTACTTC.

The gene calls are TRBV29-1 and TRBJ2-1; TRBD2 might be the D (7 bases). The ends were cut back, 6 bases at V and 5 bases at J, with 17 bases in the middle. CDR1 and CDR2 from the germline V gene are SQVTM and ANQGSEA. CDR3 length: 14 residues. CDR3 nucleotide sequence: TGCAGCGTGGGGGGGGCGGACACTAACAATGAGCAGTTCTTC. This sequence encodes CSVGGADTNNEQFF.

The chain joins TRBV4-2 to TRBJ2-4; 8 bases are shared with TRBD2. TRBJ2-7 matches the DNA end more closely, so the J call is doubtful. CDR3 length: 15 amino acids. Germline CDR1 LGHNA, CDR2 YNFKEQ. DNA for the CDR3: TGTGCCAGCAGCCAAGCGGGGACTAGCTCCTACGAGCAGTACTTC. It specifies CASSQAGTSSYEQYF.

The CDR3 nucleotides read TGTGCCAGCAGCCTACCTGGCCACACCTACTACGAGCAGTACTTC. Translating it yields CASSLPGHTYYEQYF. The V gene is TRBV4-2, the J gene TRBJ2-7; D is uncertain. CDR3 length: 15 residues. The V end lost 4 bases, the J end lost 3 bases, and 16 bases lay between the germline ends. Germline lookup yields CDR1 LGHNA and CDR2 YNFKEQ.

This sequence joins TRBV27 and TRBJ2-7; 9 bases map to TRBD2. J gave up 4 bases and V 7 bases, and 11 bases lay outside the gene matches. Looked up from germline, CDR1 is MNHEY and CDR2 is SMNVEV (reference sequence). The CDR3 runs 15 residues. This CDR3 is CASTIRAGGTYEQYF. The CDR3 DNA reads TGTGCCAGCACTATCCGAGCGGGGGGAACTTACGAGCAGTACTTC.

The CDR3 coding sequence is TGTGCTAGTGGTTTGCCGACTAGCGGGAGAGGCGGGGAGCTGTTTTTT. It yields the protein CASGLPTSGRGGELFF. The J gene is TRBJ2-2, the V gene TRBV12-5; TRBD2 matches at 12 bases. The CDR3 spans 16 residues. The J segment lost 7 bases and the V segment lost 2 bases, leaving 5 bases of the junction unmatched. Germline lookup yields CDR1 LGHNT and CDR2 FRNRAP.

The chain uses TRBV7-2 and TRBJ1-1; no clear D gene. Germline lookup yields CDR1 SGHTA and CDR2 FQGNSA. The CDR3 totals 12 residues. Trimming took 3 bases from V and 5 from J, leaving 7 bases between them. CDR3 DNA sequence: TGTGCCAGCAGCTTGCAGGCGACTGAAGCTTTCTTT. Translating gives CASSLQATEAFF.

This rearrangement joins TRBV5-1 to TRBJ1-2; TRBD1 aligns across 7 bases. With 5 bases clipped from V and 6 bases from J, the junction kept 7 bases outside the gene matches. This CDR3 spans 13 amino acids. Germline V CDR1 and CDR2: SGHRS, YFSETQ. In nucleotides, the CDR3 is TGCGCCAGCAGGCCAGGACAGGCGGATGGCTACACCTTC. This codes for CASRPGQADGYTF.